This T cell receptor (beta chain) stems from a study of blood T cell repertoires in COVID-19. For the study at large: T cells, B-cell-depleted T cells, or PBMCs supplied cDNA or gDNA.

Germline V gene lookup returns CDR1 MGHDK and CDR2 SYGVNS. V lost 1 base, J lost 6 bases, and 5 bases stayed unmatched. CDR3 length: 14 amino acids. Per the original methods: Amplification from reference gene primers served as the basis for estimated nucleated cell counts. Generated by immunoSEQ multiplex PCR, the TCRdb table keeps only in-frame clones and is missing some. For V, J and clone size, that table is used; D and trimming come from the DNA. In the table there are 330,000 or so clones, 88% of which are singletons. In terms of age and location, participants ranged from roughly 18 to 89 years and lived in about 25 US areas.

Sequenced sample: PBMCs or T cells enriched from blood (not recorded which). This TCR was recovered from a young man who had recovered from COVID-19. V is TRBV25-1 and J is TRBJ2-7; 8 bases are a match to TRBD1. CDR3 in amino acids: CASSELRTGTEQYF. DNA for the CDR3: TGTGCCAGCAGTGAATTAAGGACAGGGACCGAGCAGTACTTC.